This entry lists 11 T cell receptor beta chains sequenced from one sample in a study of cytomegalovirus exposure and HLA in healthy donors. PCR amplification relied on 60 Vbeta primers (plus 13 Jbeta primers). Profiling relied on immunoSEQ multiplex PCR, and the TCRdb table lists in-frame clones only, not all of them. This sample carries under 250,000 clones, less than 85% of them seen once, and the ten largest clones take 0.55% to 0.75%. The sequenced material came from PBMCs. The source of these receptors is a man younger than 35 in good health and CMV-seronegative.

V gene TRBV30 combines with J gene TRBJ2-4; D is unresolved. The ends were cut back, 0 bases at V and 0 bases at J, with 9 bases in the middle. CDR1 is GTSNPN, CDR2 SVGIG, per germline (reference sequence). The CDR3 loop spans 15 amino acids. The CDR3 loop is CAWSVRGLAKNIQYF. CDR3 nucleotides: TGTGCCTGGAGTGTACGAGGTCTAGCCAAAAACATTCAGTACTTC.

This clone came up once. The CDR3 bases are TGTGCCAGCAGTAGTGACTCTTACGAGCAGTACTTC. As protein: CASSSDSYEQYF. This chain uses TRBV6-1 with TRBJ2-7; no clear D gene. V dropped 5 bases and J dropped 4 bases, with 9 bases sitting between them. The CDR3 has 12 residues. The V gene's germline CDR1 is MNHNS and CDR2 SASEGT.

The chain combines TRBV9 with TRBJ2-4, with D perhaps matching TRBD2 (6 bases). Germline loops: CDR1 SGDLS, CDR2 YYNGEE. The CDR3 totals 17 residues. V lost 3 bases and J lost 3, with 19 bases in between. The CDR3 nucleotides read TGTGCCAGCAGCGCAGGCGGGACCCCTGTGGGCAAAAACATTCAGTACTTC. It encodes CASSAGGTPVGKNIQYF.

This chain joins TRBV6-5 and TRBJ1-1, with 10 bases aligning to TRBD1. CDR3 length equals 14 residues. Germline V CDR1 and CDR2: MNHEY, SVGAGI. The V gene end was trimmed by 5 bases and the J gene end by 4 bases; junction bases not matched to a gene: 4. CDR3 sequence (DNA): TGTGCCAGCAGTATGACAGGGGGCTTCACTGAAGCTTTCTTT. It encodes CASSMTGGFTEAFF.

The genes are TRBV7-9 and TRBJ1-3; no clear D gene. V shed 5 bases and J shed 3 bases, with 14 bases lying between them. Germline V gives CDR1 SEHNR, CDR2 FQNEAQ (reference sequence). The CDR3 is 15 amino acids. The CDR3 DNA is TGTGCCAGCAGCCCGACCGGAGAAGTTGGAAACACCATATATTTT. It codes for CASSPTGEVGNTIYF.

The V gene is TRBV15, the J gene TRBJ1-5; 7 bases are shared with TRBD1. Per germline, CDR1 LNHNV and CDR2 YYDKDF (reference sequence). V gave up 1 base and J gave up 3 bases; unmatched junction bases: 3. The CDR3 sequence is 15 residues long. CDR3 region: CATSRGQGDNQPQHF. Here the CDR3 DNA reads TGTGCCACCAGCAGAGGACAGGGAGACAATCAGCCCCAGCATTTT.

CDR3 amino acids: CAISAQGQLSNQPQHF. The CDR3 bases are TGTGCCATCAGTGCCCAGGGACAGTTAAGCAATCAGCCCCAGCATTTT. J is TRBJ1-5 and V is TRBV10-3, with TRBD1 identical over 7 bases. CDR3 length equals 16 residues. The trim removed 4 bases at V and 1 base at J, leaving 7 bases unmatched. CDR1 and CDR2 (germline): ENHRY, SYGVKD.

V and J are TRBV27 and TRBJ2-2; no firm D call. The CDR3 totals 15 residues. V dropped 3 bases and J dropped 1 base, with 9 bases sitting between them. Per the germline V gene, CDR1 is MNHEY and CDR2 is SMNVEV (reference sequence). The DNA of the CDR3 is TGTGCCAGCAGTTTGCGACTCGTGAACACCGGGGAGCTGTTTTTT. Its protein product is CASSLRLVNTGELFF.

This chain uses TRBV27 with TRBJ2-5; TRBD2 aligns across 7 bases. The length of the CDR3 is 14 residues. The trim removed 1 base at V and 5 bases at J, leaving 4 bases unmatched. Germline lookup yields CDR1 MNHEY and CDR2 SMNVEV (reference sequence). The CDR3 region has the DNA TGTGCCAGCAGTTTATTGGGGGGGGAGGAGACCCAGTACTTC. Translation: CASSLLGGEETQYF.

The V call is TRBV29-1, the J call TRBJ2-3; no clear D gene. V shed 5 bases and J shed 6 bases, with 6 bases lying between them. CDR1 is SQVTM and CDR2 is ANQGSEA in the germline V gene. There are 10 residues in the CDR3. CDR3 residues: CSVYQDTQYF. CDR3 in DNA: TGCAGCGTTTATCAGGATACGCAGTATTTT.

The CDR3: CSVEGHGRLNYNEQFF. DNA of the CDR3: TGCAGCGTTGAAGGTCACGGGAGGCTAAACTACAATGAGCAGTTCTTC. The V and J genes are TRBV29-1 and TRBJ2-1; 7 bases fit TRBD2. This CDR3 is built from 16 residues. The V segment lost 1 base and the J segment 3 bases; nucleotides outside the gene matches: 9. From germline, CDR1 is SQVTM and CDR2 ANQGSEA.